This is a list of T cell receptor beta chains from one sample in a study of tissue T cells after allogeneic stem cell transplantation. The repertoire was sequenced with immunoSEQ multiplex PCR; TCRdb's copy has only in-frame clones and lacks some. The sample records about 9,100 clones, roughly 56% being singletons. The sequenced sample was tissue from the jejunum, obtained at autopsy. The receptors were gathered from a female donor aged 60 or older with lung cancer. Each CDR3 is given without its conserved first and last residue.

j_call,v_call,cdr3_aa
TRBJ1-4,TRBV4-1,ASSLGSGATNEKLF
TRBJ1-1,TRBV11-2,ASSPQQFTEAF
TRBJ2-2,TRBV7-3,ATSPGGIPTGELF
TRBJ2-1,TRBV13,ASSSIKGIHSSYNEQF
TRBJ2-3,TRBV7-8,ASSSSGGAGDTQY
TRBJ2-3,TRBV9,ASRPRDRITDTQY
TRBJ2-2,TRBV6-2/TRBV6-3,ASSYGVAGELF
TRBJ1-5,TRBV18,ASSGTGAGQPQH
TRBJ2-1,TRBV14,ASSVRGQQF
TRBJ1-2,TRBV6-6,ASSLMDGYGYT
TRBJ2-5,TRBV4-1,ASSQDRTETYQETQY
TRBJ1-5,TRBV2,ASSEASPGYNQPQH
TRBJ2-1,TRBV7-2,ASSYERGYNEQF
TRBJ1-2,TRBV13,ASSPTLTGTYGYT
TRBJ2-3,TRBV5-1,ASSLVGTGGRDTQY
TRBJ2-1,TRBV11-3,ASSLGLAGANEQF
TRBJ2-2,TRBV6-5,ASSYGTQERGGELF
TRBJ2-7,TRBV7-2,ASSLGQGFGEQY
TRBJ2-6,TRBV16,ASSQSGGTGANVLT
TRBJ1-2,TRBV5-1,ASSQGGANYGYT
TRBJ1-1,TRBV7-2,ASSLGGLEGSTEAF
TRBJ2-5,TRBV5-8,ASSPYQGQETQY
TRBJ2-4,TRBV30,AGGGYAGSVQY
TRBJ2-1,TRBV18,ASSPDRGLLNEQF
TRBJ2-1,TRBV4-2,ASSRQLAGGPLAYNEQF
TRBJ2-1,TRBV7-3,ASSGGNTPSHEQF
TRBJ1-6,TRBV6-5,ASRKQSSYNSPLH
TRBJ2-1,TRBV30,ATGEASGVYNEQF
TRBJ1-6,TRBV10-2,ASSDFFGSNSPLH
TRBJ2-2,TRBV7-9,ATGTGNTGELF
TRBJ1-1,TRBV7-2,ASSFVVPSGRGTEAF
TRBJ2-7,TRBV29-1,SVEQQGLNEQY
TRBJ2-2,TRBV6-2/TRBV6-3,ASSPVAGGAVTGELF
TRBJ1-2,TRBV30,AWGRQGGDYGYT
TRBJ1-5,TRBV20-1,SASVGDRQH
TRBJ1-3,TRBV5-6,ASSFPIGQGGNTIY
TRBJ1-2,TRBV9,ASSVSTGSVGYT
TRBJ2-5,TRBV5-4,ASSLGGGGLETQY
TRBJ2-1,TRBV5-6,ASSLEAGRVYNEQF
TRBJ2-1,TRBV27,ASSLAGTIRNEQF
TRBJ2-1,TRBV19,ASTTGTSVYNEQF
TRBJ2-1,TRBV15,ATSRGGRATNEQF